Listed here are 18 T cell receptor beta chains from one sample, sequenced in a study of blood T cell repertoires in COVID-19. Clones were read by immunoSEQ multiplex PCR, and TCRdb kept only the in-frame ones, dropping some. The table has 100,000 to 120,000 clones, 88% seen once; the top ten hold approximately 3.4%. Sample: peripheral blood. These receptors originate from a woman between 45 and 60 years old with acute or convalescent COVID-19.

The rearrangement links TRBV29-1 to TRBJ1-1; D is unclear. CDR1 and CDR2 (germline): SQVTM, ANQGSEA. The CDR3 sequence is 14 residues long. Trimming shortened V by 3 bases and J by 0 bases, and 11 bases separated the two germline ends. CDR3 sequence reads: CSVEVLGVNTEAFF. In nucleotides, the CDR3 is TGCAGCGTTGAGGTGCTCGGGGTGAACACTGAAGCTTTCTTT.

The chain is built from TRBV15 and TRBJ2-1; D not certain. The germline CDR1 and CDR2 sequences are LNHNV and YYDKDF (reference sequence). The CDR3 runs to 15 residues. The V end lost 0 bases, the J end lost 6 bases, and 12 bases lay between the germline ends. The CDR3 nucleotides read TGTGCCACCAGCAGAGATCTGCAGTCTGCCAATGAGCAGTTCTTC. The encoded protein is CATSRDLQSANEQFF.

In DNA, the CDR3 is TGTGCCAGCAGTAAGGACAGGGTTGGTCAGCCCCAGCATTTT. This encodes CASSKDRVGQPQHF. This chain uses TRBV2 with TRBJ1-5, with 8 bases lining up with TRBD1. This CDR3 is built from 14 residues. V was pared by 5 bases and J by 6 bases, with 6 bases of the junction left unmatched. CDR1 is SNHLY, CDR2 FYNNEI, per germline.

This clone was seen only once. The V gene is TRBV7-9, the J gene TRBJ2-2; D is perhaps TRBD1 (6 bases). The CDR3 has 14 residues. Trimming left V 4 bases short and J 3 bases short, with 9 bases between. Germline loops: CDR1 SEHNR, CDR2 FQNEAQ (reference sequence). CDR3 in DNA: TGTGCCAGCAGCTCACAGGGATACACCGGGGAGCTGTTTTTT. It specifies CASSSQGYTGELFF.

This sequence joins TRBV6-1 and TRBJ1-5, with D unclear. V shed 2 bases and J shed 0 bases, with 8 bases lying between them. The CDR3 spans 15 residues. The V gene's germline CDR1 is MNHNS and CDR2 SASEGT. CDR3 DNA sequence: TGTGCCAGCAGTGAAATGCGGGTTAGCAATCAGCCCCAGCATTTT. Its protein product is CASSEMRVSNQPQHF.

The chain links TRBV2 to TRBJ2-5, with 7 bases that match TRBD2. Germline V gives CDR1 SNHLY, CDR2 FYNNEI. This CDR3 has 13 residues. V was clipped by 8 bases and J by 5 bases; unmatched bases: 8. CDR3 nucleotide sequence: TGTGCCAGCCTCACGGGAGGTCTGGAGACCCAGTACTTC. Its protein is CASLTGGLETQYF.

The chain carries TRBV19 and TRBJ1-2, with 7 bases matching TRBD1. V lost 6 bases to trimming and J lost 0 bases; unmatched junction nucleotides: 7. Germline values: CDR1 LNHDA, CDR2 SQIVND (reference sequence). The CDR3 is 15 amino acids. The CDR3 spells CASSPRQGANYGYTF. In nucleotides, the CDR3 is TGTGCCAGTAGCCCTAGACAGGGAGCTAACTATGGCTACACCTTC.

J is TRBJ2-5 and V is TRBV29-1, with a weak D call TRBD2 (6 bases). V shed 5 bases and J shed 4 bases, with 14 bases lying between them. CDR1 SQVTM and CDR2 ANQGSEA come from the germline V gene. This CDR3 has 13 residues. CDR3 sequence reads: CSVHAGSPETQYF. For the CDR3, the DNA is TGCAGCGTTCACGCGGGGAGTCCAGAGACCCAGTACTTC.

V usage is TRBV12-2 and J usage is TRBJ2-7; the table's D call, TRBD2, was not checked against the DNA. TRBV12-2 is a pseudogene segment. The CDR3 covers 17 residues. CDR3: CASRLKITSCCSYEQYF. CDR3 nucleotide sequence: TGTGCAAGTCGCTTAAAAATCACTAGCTGCTGTTCCTACGAGCAGTACTTC.

V is TRBV19 and J is TRBJ1-1; D remains unclear. V was cut by 5 bases and J by 5 bases, with 15 bases left in between. This CDR3 spans 14 amino acids. Germline V gene sequence: CDR1 LNHDA, CDR2 SQIVND (reference sequence). The CDR3 coding sequence is TGTGCCAGTAGTTCCCCGAGACATCCAACTGAAGCTTTCTTT. It translates to CASSSPRHPTEAFF.

The J gene is TRBJ1-3, the V gene TRBV6-5, with no clear D. Germline assignment: CDR1 MNHEY and CDR2 SVGAGI. V lost 0 bases to trimming and J lost 7 bases, with 13 bases between them. The CDR3 spans 15 residues. CDR3 DNA: TGTGCCAGCAGTTACTCATTGGAGTCGGCGAACACCATATATTTT. This translates into CASSYSLESANTIYF.

V gene TRBV2 combines with J gene TRBJ2-1; 10 bases line up with TRBD2. Germline CDR1 is SNHLY and CDR2 is FYNNEI. Trimming removed 11 bases from V and 4 bases from J; junction bases left unmatched: 5. The CDR3 loop spans 13 amino acids. CDR3 region: CAGSGGYYNEQFF. The CDR3 DNA follows: TGTGCCGGTAGCGGGGGGTATTACAATGAGCAGTTCTTC.

This clone came up a few times. CDR3 sequence: CASSPLRGEANYGYTF. The CDR3 bases are TGTGCCAGCTCACCACTGCGGGGGGAAGCTAACTATGGCTACACCTTC. This chain joins TRBV18 and TRBJ1-2; weak D call: TRBD1 (5 bases). Per germline, CDR1 KGHSH and CDR2 LQKENI. The CDR3 extends over 16 amino acids. Trimming stripped 1 base from V and 0 bases from J, with 12 bases between. The whole variable domain, filled in from reference TRBV18 and TRBJ1-2, reads NAGVMQNPRHLVRRRGQEARLRCSPMKGHSHVYWYRQLPEEGLKFMVYLQKENIIDESGMPKERFSAEFPKEGPSILRIQQVVRGDSAAYFCASSPLRGEANYGYTFGSGTRLTVV.

The rearrangement links TRBV19 to TRBJ2-7, with 14 bases aligning to TRBD2. CDR1 and CDR2 (germline): LNHDA, SQIVND (reference sequence). V dropped 8 bases and J dropped 7; count of bases not matched to a gene: 4. The CDR3 spans 13 residues. In DNA, the CDR3 is TGTGCCAGTGGACTAGCGGGAGGAGATGAGCAGTACTTC. Translation: CASGLAGGDEQYF.

J is TRBJ1-1 and V is TRBV19; TRBD1 matches at 7 bases. Looked up from germline, CDR1 is LNHDA and CDR2 is SQIVND (reference sequence). This CDR3 contains 17 residues. Trimming at V came to 7 bases and at J to 2 bases, leaving 16 bases not matched to a gene. CDR3: CASTPPPGQRVNTEAFF. CDR3 nucleotide sequence: TGTGCCAGTACCCCGCCCCCGGGACAGAGAGTTAACACTGAAGCTTTCTTT.

The V and J genes are TRBV18 and TRBJ2-3, with no clear D. This CDR3 is built from 11 residues. Germline CDR1 is KGHSH and CDR2 is LQKENI. V was cut by 6 bases and J by 5 bases, with 6 bases left in between. CDR3 loop: CASSPQDTQYF. CDR3 bases: TGTGCCAGCTCCCCCCAAGATACGCAGTATTTT.

This sequence joins TRBV5-1 and TRBJ2-5; 11 nucleotides agree with TRBD2. CDR3 length: 16 residues. In germline, CDR1 is SGHRS, CDR2 YFSETQ. The V gene end was trimmed by 5 bases and the J gene end by 4 bases; junction bases not matched to a gene: 10. The CDR3 loop reads CASSPPLAGGGETQYF. The CDR3 DNA follows: TGCGCCAGCAGTCCACCTCTAGCGGGAGGAGGAGAGACCCAGTACTTC. Looking up the rest from reference TRBV5-1 and TRBJ2-5 gives the full variable domain: KAGVTQTPRYLIKTRGQQVTLSCSPISGHRSVSWYQQTPGQGLQFLFEYFSETQRNKGNFPGRFSGRQFSNSRSEMNVSTLELGDSALYLCASSPPLAGGGETQYFGPGTRLLVL.

This clone was observed a single time. This chain uses TRBV5-1 with TRBJ2-4; tentative D call: TRBD1 (6 bases). Per germline, CDR1 SGHRS and CDR2 YFSETQ. The V and J ends lost 0 bases and 11 bases respectively, with 18 bases between them. The CDR3 is made up of 15 amino acids. CDR3 DNA: TGCGCCAGCAGCTTGGTCTCTACTGGGGACAAGGTTCAGTACTTC. Its translation is CASSLVSTGDKVQYF.